These T cell receptor beta chains were read from a single sample in a study of blood T cell repertoires in COVID-19. Some clones are missing from TCRdb's copy, which holds only in-frame ones; the method was immunoSEQ multiplex PCR. Of a few hundred thousand clones in the sample, just under 85% were seen once. The sample was PBMCs or T cells enriched from blood (not recorded which). These TCRs come from a man aged 35 to 55 who had recovered from COVID-19. Both conserved end residues are part of each CDR3. The order of the fields is V gene, CDR3 length, clone size, J gene, D gene, CDR3 protein, CDR3 DNA. D genes are given only for firm matches. Some rows have no size entry. The others give once, few or many, or a class for an expanded clone.

TRBV2	15	few	TRBJ1-6	NA	CASSEAHQGYSPLHF	TGTGCCAGCAGTGAAGCGCACCAGGGTTATTCACCCCTCCACTTT
TRBV5-4	14	NA	TRBJ1-2	NA	CASSERGAGYGYTF	TGTGCCAGCAGCGAACGGGGAGCGGGTTATGGCTACACCTTC
TRBV27	14	NA	TRBJ2-7	TRBD1	CASSPDRRSYEQYF	TGTGCCAGCAGTCCGGACAGGCGCTCCTACGAGCAGTACTTC
TRBV7-3	15	NA	TRBJ2-6	TRBD2	CASSPSGGPANVLTF	TGTGCCAGCAGCCCGAGCGGGGGTCCGGCCAACGTCCTGACTTTC
TRBV24-1	17	NA	TRBJ2-1	NA	CATSDLTAVSSYNEQFF	TGTGCCACCAGTGACCTGACAGCAGTTAGCTCCTACAATGAGCAGTTCTTC
TRBV6-5	15	NA	TRBJ1-3	NA	CASTRQAIAGNTIYF	TGTGCCAGCACCCGACAGGCGATTGCGGGAAACACCATATATTTT
TRBV4-1	18	NA	TRBJ2-1	TRBD2	CASSQDRQETSGYNEQFF	TGCGCCAGCAGCCAAGATCGGCAGGAGACTAGCGGATACAATGAGCAGTTCTTC
TRBV2	14	once	TRBJ1-4	NA	CASSAGTQNEKLFF	TGTGCCAGCAGTGCCGGGACACAGAATGAAAAACTGTTTTTT
TRBV19	14	once	TRBJ1-6	NA	CATRDRLRDSPLHF	TGTGCCACCCGAGACAGGCTAAGGGATTCACCCCTCCACTTT
TRBV29-1	12	NA	TRBJ2-7	TRBD1	CSSRQGSHEQYF	TGCAGCTCAAGACAGGGTTCCCACGAGCAGTACTTC
TRBV11-2	12	NA	TRBJ1-1	NA	CASMGLNTEAFF	TGTGCCAGTATGGGCCTCAACACTGAAGCTTTCTTT
TRBV5-6	13	once	TRBJ1-4	TRBD1	CASSGDRGEKLFF	TGTGCCAGCAGCGGGGACAGGGGTGAAAAACTGTTTTTT
TRBV9	14	NA	TRBJ1-1	NA	CASSSRQANTEAFF	TGTGCCAGCAGCTCGCGACAGGCGAACACTGAAGCTTTCTTT
TRBV2	13	few	TRBJ1-2	NA	CASSIGGDYGYTF	TGTGCCAGCAGTATCGGCGGAGACTATGGCTACACCTTC
TRBV5-1	16	NA	TRBJ1-4	NA	CASSPGSRRTNEKLFF	TGCGCCAGCAGCCCCGGTAGCCGGAGGACTAATGAAAAACTGTTTTTT
TRBV28	13	NA	TRBJ2-2	TRBD1	CAIQGAITGELFF	TGTGCCATACAGGGGGCGATCACCGGGGAGCTGTTTTTT
TRBV2	13	NA	TRBJ1-2	NA	CASSGSLSYGYTF	TGTGCCAGCAGTGGATCTCTGAGCTATGGCTACACCTTC
TRBV30	14	NA	TRBJ1-2	NA	CAWSDRVGNYGYTF	TGTGCCTGGAGTGACAGGGTGGGGAACTATGGCTACACCTTC
TRBV18	15	NA	TRBJ1-1	NA	CASSEMGGEIAEAFF	TGTGCCAGCTCGGAGATGGGGGGGGAGATCGCTGAAGCTTTCTTT
TRBV20-1	17	NA	TRBJ2-7	TRBD2	CSASVPGGSSYSYEQYF	TGCAGTGCTAGTGTCCCCGGGGGGTCATCCTACTCCTACGAGCAGTACTTC
TRBV27	13	NA	TRBJ1-5	NA	CASSLAGWQPQHF	TGTGCCAGCAGTTTAGCGGGGTGGCAGCCCCAGCATTTT
TRBV7-2	15	NA	TRBJ1-1	NA	CASSLVAQVNTEAFF	TGTGCCAGCAGCTTAGTAGCACAGGTGAACACTGAAGCTTTCTTT
TRBV15	16	NA	TRBJ1-4	NA	CATSRSPQGISEKLFF	TGTGCCACCAGCAGATCACCCCAGGGCATAAGTGAAAAACTGTTTTTT
TRBV5-4	15	NA	TRBJ2-3	TRBD2	CASSQTSPGTDTQYF	TGTGCCAGCAGCCAGACTAGCCCGGGGACAGATACGCAGTATTTT
TRBV14	13	NA	TRBJ1-5	NA	CASSQGIQGTQHF	TGTGCCAGCAGCCAAGGAATCCAGGGGACCCAGCATTTT
TRBV19	13	NA	TRBJ2-7	NA	CASSIRGAGEQYF	TGTGCCAGTAGTATTCGGGGGGCTGGCGAGCAGTACTTC
TRBV6-6	14	NA	TRBJ2-7	TRBD1	CASSYPGQAYEQYF	TGTGCCAGCAGTTATCCGGGACAGGCCTACGAGCAGTACTTC
TRBV6-5	14	once	TRBJ1-1	NA	CASSYSIRYTEAFF	TGTGCCAGCAGTTACTCGATCAGGTACACTGAAGCTTTCTTT
TRBV25-1	15	NA	TRBJ2-7	TRBD1	CASSEPGTGSYEQYF	TGTGCCAGCAGTGAACCCGGGACAGGCTCCTACGAGCAGTACTTC
TRBV29-1	13	few	TRBJ1-1	NA	CSVDWGGGTEAFF	TGCAGCGTTGATTGGGGAGGGGGAACTGAAGCTTTCTTT
TRBV12-2	15	NA	TRBJ1-5	NA	CASRLPSGGGQPQHF	TGTGCAAGTCGCCTCCCGTCGGGGGGGGGTCAGCCCCAGCATTTT
TRBV11-2	15	few	TRBJ2-7	NA	CASSLASLGGTEQYF	TGTGCCAGCAGCTTAGCCTCTCTAGGGGGTACCGAGCAGTACTTC
TRBV6-5	14	few	TRBJ2-2	NA	CASFAGSVTGELFF	TGTGCCAGCTTCGCAGGTTCGGTTACCGGGGAGCTGTTTTTT
TRBV6-5	13	NA	TRBJ2-1	NA	CASSQDSGDNLFF	TGTGCCAGCAGTCAGGACTCGGGAGACAACCTGTTCTTC
TRBV9	16	NA	TRBJ1-3	NA	CASSVAGAASGNTIYF	TGTGCCAGCAGCGTAGCTGGGGCTGCCTCTGGAAACACCATATATTTT
TRBV2	13	few	TRBJ1-2	TRBD1	CASTPGQGRGYTF	TGTGCCAGCACCCCGGGACAGGGGAGAGGCTACACCTTC
TRBV20-1	15	few	TRBJ2-7	TRBD1	CSASPFGTGGYEQYF	TGCAGTGCTAGTCCTTTTGGGACAGGGGGCTACGAGCAGTACTTC
TRBV10-3	17	NA	TRBJ2-1	TRBD2	CAISESALAGGYGEQFF	TGTGCCATCAGTGAGTCAGCGCTAGCGGGAGGTTACGGTGAGCAGTTCTTC
TRBV30	14	NA	TRBJ2-3	TRBD2	CAWTPGLAADTQYF	TGTGCCTGGACTCCGGGACTAGCCGCAGATACGCAGTATTTT
TRBV5-4	14	NA	TRBJ2-7	TRBD1	CASSPGQGGYEQYF	TGTGCCAGCAGCCCCGGACAGGGAGGCTACGAGCAGTACTTC